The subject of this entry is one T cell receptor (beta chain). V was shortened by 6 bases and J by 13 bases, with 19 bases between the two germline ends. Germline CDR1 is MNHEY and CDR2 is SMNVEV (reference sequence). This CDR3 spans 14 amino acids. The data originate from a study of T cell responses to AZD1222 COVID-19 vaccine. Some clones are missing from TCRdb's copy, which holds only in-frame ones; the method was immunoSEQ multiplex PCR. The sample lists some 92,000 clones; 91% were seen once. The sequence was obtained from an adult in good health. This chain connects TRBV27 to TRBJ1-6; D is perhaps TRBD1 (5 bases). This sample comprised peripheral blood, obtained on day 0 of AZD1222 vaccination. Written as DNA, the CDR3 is TGTGCCAGCAGATGGGGCCCCGGGGGGGAGCCCCTCCACTTT. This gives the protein CASRWGPGGEPLHF.